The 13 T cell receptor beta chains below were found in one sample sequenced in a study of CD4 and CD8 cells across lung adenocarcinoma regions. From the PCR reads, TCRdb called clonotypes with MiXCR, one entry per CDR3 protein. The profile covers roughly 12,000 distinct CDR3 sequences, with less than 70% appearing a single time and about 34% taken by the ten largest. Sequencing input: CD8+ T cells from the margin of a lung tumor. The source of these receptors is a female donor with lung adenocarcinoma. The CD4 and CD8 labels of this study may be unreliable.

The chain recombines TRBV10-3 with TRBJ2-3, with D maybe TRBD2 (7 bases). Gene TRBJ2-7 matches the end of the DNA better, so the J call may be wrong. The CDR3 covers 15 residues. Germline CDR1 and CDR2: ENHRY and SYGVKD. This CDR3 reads CGGGYGGRDTDTQYF. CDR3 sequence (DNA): TGTGGCGGGGGTTACGGGGGCAGGGACACAGATACGCAGTACTTC.

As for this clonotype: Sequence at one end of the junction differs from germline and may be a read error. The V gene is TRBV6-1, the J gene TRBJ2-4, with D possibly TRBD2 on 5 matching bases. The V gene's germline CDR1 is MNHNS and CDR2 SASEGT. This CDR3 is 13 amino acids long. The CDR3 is CASRLGATNIQYF. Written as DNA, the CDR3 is TGTGCCAGCAGGCTGGGAGCCACAAACATTCAGTATTTC.

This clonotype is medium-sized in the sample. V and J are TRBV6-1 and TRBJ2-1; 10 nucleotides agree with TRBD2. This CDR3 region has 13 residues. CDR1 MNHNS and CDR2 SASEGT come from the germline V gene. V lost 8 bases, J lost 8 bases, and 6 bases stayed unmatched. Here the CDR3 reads CASFSSGGYEQFF. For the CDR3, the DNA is TGTGCCAGCTTTTCTAGCGGGGGATATGAGCAGTTCTTC.

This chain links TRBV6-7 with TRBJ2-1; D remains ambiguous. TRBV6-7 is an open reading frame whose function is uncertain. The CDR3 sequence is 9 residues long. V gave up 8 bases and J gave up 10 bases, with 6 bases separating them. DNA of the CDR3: TGTGCCAGCCATCCCGAGCAGTTCTTC. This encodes CASHPEQFF.

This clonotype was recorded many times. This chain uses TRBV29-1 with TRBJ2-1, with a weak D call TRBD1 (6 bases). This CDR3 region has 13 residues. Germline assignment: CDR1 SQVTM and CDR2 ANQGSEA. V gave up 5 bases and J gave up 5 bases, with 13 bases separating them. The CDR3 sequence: CSVSKQGDNEQFF. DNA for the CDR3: TGCAGCGTTTCCAAACAGGGAGACAATGAGCAGTTCTTC.

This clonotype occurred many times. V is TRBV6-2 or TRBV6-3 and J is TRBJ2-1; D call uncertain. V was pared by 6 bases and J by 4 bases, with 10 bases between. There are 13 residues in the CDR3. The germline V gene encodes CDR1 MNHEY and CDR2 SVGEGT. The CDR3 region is CASSTTPYNEQFF. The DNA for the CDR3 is TGTGCCAGCAGCACCACGCCTTACAATGAGCAGTTCTTC.

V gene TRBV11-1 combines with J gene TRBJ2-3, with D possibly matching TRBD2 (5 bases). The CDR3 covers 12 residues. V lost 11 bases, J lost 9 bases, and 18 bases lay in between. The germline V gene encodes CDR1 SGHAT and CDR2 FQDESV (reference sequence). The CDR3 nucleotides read TGTGCCGGGAGCCGTTGGCAGGAGACGCAGTATTTT. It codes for CAGSRWQETQYF. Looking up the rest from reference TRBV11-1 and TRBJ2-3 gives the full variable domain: EAEVAQSPRYKITEKSQAVAFWCDPISGHATLYWYRQILGQGPELLVQFQDESVVDDSQLPKDRFSAERLKGVDSTLKIQPAELGDSAMYLCAGSRWQETQYFGPGTRLTVL.

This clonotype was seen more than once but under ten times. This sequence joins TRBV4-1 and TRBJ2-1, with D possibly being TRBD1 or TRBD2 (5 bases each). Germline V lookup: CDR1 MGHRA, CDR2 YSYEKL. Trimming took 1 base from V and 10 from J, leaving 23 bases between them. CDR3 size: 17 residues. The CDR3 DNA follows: TGCGCCAGCAGCCAAGGCGTTCCGGGACGTACATCGGACGAGCAGTTCTTC. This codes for CASSQGVPGRTSDEQFF.

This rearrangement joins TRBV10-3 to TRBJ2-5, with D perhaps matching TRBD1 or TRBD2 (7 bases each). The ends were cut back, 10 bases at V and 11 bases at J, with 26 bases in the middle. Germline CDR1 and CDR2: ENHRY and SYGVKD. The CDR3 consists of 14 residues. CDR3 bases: TGTGCCAGTCAGGGGGGGGGGGACAAAAACACTCAGTACTTC. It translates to CASQGGGDKNTQYF.

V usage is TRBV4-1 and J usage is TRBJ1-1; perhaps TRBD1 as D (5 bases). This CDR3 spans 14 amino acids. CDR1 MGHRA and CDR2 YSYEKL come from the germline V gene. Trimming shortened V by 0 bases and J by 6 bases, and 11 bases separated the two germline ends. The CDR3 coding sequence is TGCGCCAGCAGCCAAGATGGGGCGAGCTCTGAAGCTTTCTTT. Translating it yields CASSQDGASSEAFF.

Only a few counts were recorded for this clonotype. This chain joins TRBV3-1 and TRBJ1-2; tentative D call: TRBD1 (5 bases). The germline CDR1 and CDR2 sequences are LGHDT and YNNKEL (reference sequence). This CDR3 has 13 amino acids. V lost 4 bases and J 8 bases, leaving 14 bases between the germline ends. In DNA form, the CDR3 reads TGTGCCAGCAGCCGCGGGCAGGGAGAAGGCTACACCTTC. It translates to CASSRGQGEGYTF. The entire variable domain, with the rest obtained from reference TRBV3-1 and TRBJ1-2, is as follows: DTAVSQTPKYLVTQMGNDKSIKCEQNLGHDTMYWYKQDSKKFLKIMFSYNNKELIINETVPNRFSPKSPDKAHLNLHINSLELGDSAVYFCASSRGQGEGYTFGSGTRLTVV.

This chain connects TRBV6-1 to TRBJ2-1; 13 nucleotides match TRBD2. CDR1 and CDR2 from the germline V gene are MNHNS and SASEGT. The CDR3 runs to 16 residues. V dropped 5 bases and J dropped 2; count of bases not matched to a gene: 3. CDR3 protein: CASSRTSGSAYNEQFF. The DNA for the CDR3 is TGTGCCAGCAGTAGGACTAGCGGGAGCGCCTACAATGAGCAGTTCTTC.

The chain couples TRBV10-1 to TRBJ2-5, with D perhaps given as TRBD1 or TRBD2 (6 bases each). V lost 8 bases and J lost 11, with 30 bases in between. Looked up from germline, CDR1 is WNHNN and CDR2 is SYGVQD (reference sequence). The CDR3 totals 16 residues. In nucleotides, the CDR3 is TGCGCCAGCGGGGAGAACGGGGGCCGGGACCAAGATACGCAGTACTTC. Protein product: CASGENGGRDQDTQYF.